The 20 T cell receptor beta chains below all came from one sample that was sequenced in a study of cytotoxic CD8 clonotypes in ibrutinib-treated CLL. Sequencing was performed with immunoSEQ multiplex PCR; in TCRdb, only in-frame clones are kept and a portion is missing. The table has a few hundred thousand clones, about 64% seen once; the top ten hold under 8%. The source was PBMCs, collected after 36 months of ibrutinib treatment. These receptors all stem from a human donor with chronic lymphocytic leukemia.

The rearrangement links TRBV11-2 to TRBJ2-7, with a tentative D call TRBD1 (5 bases). The CDR3 totals 13 residues. Germline V gene data show CDR1 as SGHAT and CDR2 as FQNNGV. V was pared by 5 bases and J by 3 bases, with 11 bases between. DNA of the CDR3: TGTGCCAGCAGCAGGACACAAAACTACGAGCAGTACTTC. Protein product: CASSRTQNYEQYF. Variable domain in full (rest from reference TRBV11-2 and TRBJ2-7): EAGVAQSPRYKIIEKRQSVAFWCNPISGHATLYWYQQILGQGPKLLIQFQNNGVVDDSQLPKDRFSAERLKGVDSTLKIQPAKLEDSAVYLCASSRTQNYEQYFGPGTRLTVT.

This clone was counted between two and nine times. This chain uses TRBV15 with TRBJ1-1, with no clear D. CDR1 LNHNV and CDR2 YYDKDF come from the germline V gene (reference sequence). V gave up 1 base and J gave up 3 bases, with 3 bases separating them. The CDR3 is 12 amino acids. This CDR3 is CATSRAYTEAFF. The CDR3 DNA reads TGTGCCACCAGCAGAGCATACACTGAAGCTTTCTTT.

The chain links TRBV9 to TRBJ1-4; 7 nucleotides match TRBD1. Trimming at V came to 0 bases and at J to 6 bases, leaving 5 bases not matched to a gene. CDR1 is SGDLS and CDR2 is YYNGEE in the germline V gene. The CDR3 loop spans 15 amino acids. The DNA of the CDR3 is TGTGCCAGCAGCGTAGGGGTAACAGGGGATGAAAAACTGTTTTTT. This codes for CASSVGVTGDEKLFF.

This clone was found a few times. V usage is TRBV4-1 and J usage is TRBJ1-2; the match to TRBD1 covers 7 bases. This CDR3 is 18 amino acids long. V dropped 0 bases and J dropped 0; count of bases not matched to a gene: 10. The germline V gene has CDR1 MGHRA and CDR2 YSYEKL. The CDR3 is CASSQDGGGRFPNYGYTF. CDR3 DNA: TGCGCCAGCAGCCAAGATGGAGGGGGCCGGTTCCCTAACTATGGCTACACCTTC.

The rearrangement joins TRBV28 to TRBJ2-7; D is ambiguous. The CDR3 is 12 amino acids. V lost 4 bases and J lost 4, with 8 bases in between. The germline V gene has CDR1 MDHEN and CDR2 SYDVKM. CDR3 protein: CASSWRGYEQYF. The CDR3 nucleotides read TGTGCCAGCAGTTGGCGAGGTTACGAGCAGTACTTC.

The chain combines TRBV27 with TRBJ1-5; 9 bases map to TRBD1. Trimming took 5 bases from V and 6 from J; bases not matched to a gene: 2. This CDR3 is 13 amino acids long. The V gene's germline CDR1 is MNHEY and CDR2 SMNVEV (reference sequence). The CDR3 region is CASSAQGAQPQHF. In DNA form, the CDR3 reads TGTGCCAGCAGTGCACAGGGGGCTCAGCCCCAGCATTTT.

V is TRBV19 and J is TRBJ1-5; D not certain. Germline V gene data show CDR1 as LNHDA and CDR2 as SQIVND (reference sequence). V lost 10 bases and J lost 0, with 13 bases in between. This CDR3 spans 14 amino acids. Here the CDR3 DNA reads TGTGCCACCACCGGGCCCTATAGCAATCAGCCCCAGCATTTT. Translation gives CATTGPYSNQPQHF.

The DNA of the CDR3 is TGTGCCAGCAGGTCCGGGATTGTAGATACGCAGTATTTT. This sequence encodes CASRSGIVDTQYF. The chain has TRBV28 and TRBJ2-3; D may be TRBD2 (5 bases). V was shortened by 6 bases and J by 5 bases, with 12 bases between the two germline ends. Germline V gene lookup returns CDR1 MDHEN and CDR2 SYDVKM. The CDR3 is made up of 13 amino acids.

CDR3 sequence: CASSLFYMNTEAFF. The DNA for the CDR3 is TGCGCCAGCAGCTTGTTTTACATGAACACTGAAGCTTTCTTT. This sequence joins TRBV5-1 and TRBJ1-1; no reliable D call. CDR3 length: 14 amino acids. Germline-derived CDR1 and CDR2 are SGHRS and YFSETQ. V lost 1 base to trimming and J lost 0 bases, with 7 bases between them.

Notes on this clone: In the same sample, other DNA sequences code for this CDR3. The chain joins TRBV2 to TRBJ2-5; 8 nucleotides line up with TRBD2. Looked up from germline, CDR1 is SNHLY and CDR2 is FYNNEI. This CDR3 spans 13 amino acids. Trimming removed 8 bases from V and 4 bases from J; junction bases left unmatched: 6. CDR3: CASGSGGRETQYF. CDR3 DNA sequence: TGTGCCAGCGGATCGGGGGGGCGAGAGACCCAGTACTTC.

Worth noting for this clone: An end of the junction does not agree with germline; a read error may underlie this. V usage is TRBV29-1 and J usage is TRBJ1-1, with a weak D call TRBD1 (5 bases). Germline V gene sequence: CDR1 SQVTM, CDR2 ANQGSEA. CDR3 length equals 11 residues. The CDR3 region is CSVEDRREGEF. The CDR3 DNA is TGCAGCGTTGAAGATCGCCGTGAAGGGGAGTTT.

Concerning this clone: This sample includes further DNA sequences coding for the same CDR3. J is TRBJ2-6 and V is TRBV15; possible D gene TRBD2, 5 bases. The CDR3 length is 16 residues. The V and J ends lost 1 base and 0 bases respectively, with 7 bases between them. The germline gives CDR1 LNHNV, CDR2 YYDKDF (reference sequence). The CDR3 sequence: CATSRGAGSGANVLTF. The CDR3 nucleotides are TGTGCCACCAGCAGAGGGGCGGGCTCTGGGGCCAACGTCCTGACTTTC.

The genes are TRBV7-9 and TRBJ1-2; TRBD1 is a possible D gene (6 bases). CDR3 length: 17 amino acids. Trimming took off 5 bases at V and 1 base at J, with 20 bases between the two ends. Germline-derived CDR1 and CDR2 are SEHNR and FQNEAQ (reference sequence). The CDR3 bases are TGTGCCAGCAGCAGGCCCTATGCAGAACAGGGTAACTATGGCTACACCTTC. As protein: CASSRPYAEQGNYGYTF.

V usage is TRBV9 and J usage is TRBJ2-5; 14 bases are shared with TRBD2. CDR1 and CDR2 (germline): SGDLS, YYNGEE. V shed 3 bases and J 1 base; nucleotides not matched to a gene: 5. The CDR3 length is 17 residues. The CDR3 loop reads CASSGRLAGGPQETQYF. CDR3 in DNA: TGTGCCAGCAGCGGGAGACTAGCGGGAGGGCCCCAAGAGACCCAGTACTTC. The variable domain in full, with the rest retrieved from reference TRBV9 and TRBJ2-5, is DSGVTQTPKHLITATGQRVTLRCSPRSGDLSVYWYQQSLDQGLQFLIQYYNGEERAKGNILERFSAQQFPDLHSELNLSSLELGDSALYFCASSGRLAGGPQETQYFGPGTRLLVL.

CDR3 region: CASSLGVEQYF. The CDR3, as DNA: TGTGCCAGCAGCTTAGGAGTCGAGCAGTACTTC. The rearrangement uses TRBV7-6 and TRBJ2-7; D unclear. CDR1 and CDR2 from the germline V gene are SGHVS and FNYEAQ. Trimming removed 1 base at V and 6 bases at J, with 4 bases between. The CDR3 is made up of 11 amino acids.

The chain joins TRBV13 to TRBJ2-3; D may match TRBD1 or TRBD2 (5 bases each). There are 13 residues in the CDR3. Trimming removed 8 bases at V and 5 bases at J, with 14 bases between. CDR1 is PRHDT and CDR2 is FYEKMQ in the germline V gene (reference sequence). DNA for the CDR3: TGTGCCAGCGAGGGGCCAGGTAAAGATACGCAGTATTTT. Amino acids: CASEGPGKDTQYF.

In regard to this clone: Other DNA sequences in this specimen translate into the identical CDR3. The chain uses TRBV4-1 and TRBJ1-4, with D unresolved. The CDR3 consists of 14 residues. Between the trimmed V and J ends, which lost 0 bases and 5 bases, there was a span of 7 bases. Germline CDR1 MGHRA, CDR2 YSYEKL. The CDR3 protein is CASSQDRTNEKLFF. The CDR3 bases are TGCGCCAGCAGCCAAGATCGGACCAATGAAAAACTGTTTTTT.

The rearrangement links TRBV5-8 to TRBJ1-6; 9 nucleotides line up with TRBD1. The CDR3 consists of 15 residues. The J segment lost 6 bases and the V segment lost 5 bases, leaving 6 bases of the junction unmatched. CDR1 is SGHTS and CDR2 is YDEGEE in the germline V gene. The CDR3: CASSEGQGPNSPLHF. CDR3 coding DNA: TGTGCCAGCAGTGAGGGACAGGGACCTAATTCACCCCTCCACTTT.

The chain links TRBV7-2 to TRBJ2-7; D not certain. The ends were cut back, 1 base at V and 6 bases at J, with 10 bases in the middle. The CDR3 sequence is 13 residues long. Germline assignment: CDR1 SGHTA and CDR2 FQGNSA. The DNA of the CDR3 is TGTGCCAGCAGCTTAGAAGTTATGGCCGAGCAGTACTTC. Its translation: CASSLEVMAEQYF.

The CDR3 sequence: CASSQTLEERFF. In DNA form, the CDR3 reads TGCGCCAGCAGCCAAACCTTAGAAGAACGGTTCTTC. The chain links TRBV4-1 to TRBJ2-1; no definite D call. CDR1 and CDR2 from the germline V gene are MGHRA and YSYEKL. This CDR3 has 12 residues. V was clipped by 2 bases and J by 15 bases, with 14 bases between them.